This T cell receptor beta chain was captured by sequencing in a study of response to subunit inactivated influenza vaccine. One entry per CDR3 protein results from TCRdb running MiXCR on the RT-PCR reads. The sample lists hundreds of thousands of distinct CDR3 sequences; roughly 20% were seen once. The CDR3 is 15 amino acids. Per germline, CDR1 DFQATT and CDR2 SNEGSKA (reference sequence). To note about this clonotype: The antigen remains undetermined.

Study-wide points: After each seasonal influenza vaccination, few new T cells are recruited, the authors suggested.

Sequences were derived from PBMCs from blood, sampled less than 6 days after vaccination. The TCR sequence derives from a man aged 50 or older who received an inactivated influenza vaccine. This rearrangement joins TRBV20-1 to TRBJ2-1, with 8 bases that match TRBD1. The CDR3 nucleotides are TGCAGCACAAGACAGGGGTCAAGGTCCTACAATGAGCAGTTCTTC. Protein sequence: CSTRQGSRSYNEQFF.